This passage covers 10 T cell receptor beta chains from one sample sequenced in a study of regulatory T cells in long-lasting Graves disease. Arm-PCR of CDR3 regions with iRepertoire HTBI primers generated TCR beta libraries. Via MiXCR, TCRdb re-called the multiplex PCR reads, giving one row per CDR3 protein. The sample lists 300,000 to 400,000 distinct CDR3 sequences, 15% to 18% seen once, with about 24% in the top ten. Time point here: newly diagnosed GD, antithyroid drugs for less than 3 months. TCR sequences were obtained from RNA taken from PBMCs. Sequenced here: peripheral blood mononuclear cells (PBMCs), sampled at new diagnosis, from a patient treated with antithyroid drugs. Receptors originate from a female donor with Graves disease.

This clonotype was recorded at least ten times. The V gene is TRBV7-9, the J gene TRBJ2-5, with a possible D match to TRBD1 (7 bases). CDR1 and CDR2 (germline): SEHNR, FQNEAQ (reference sequence). Trimming took off 5 bases at V and 0 bases at J, with 13 bases between the two ends. The CDR3 runs 15 residues. The CDR3 is CASSPRGEYQETQYF. In nucleotides, the CDR3 is TGTGCCAGCAGCCCCAGGGGGGAGTACCAAGAGACCCAGTACTTC.

This clonotype was counted between two and nine times. The rearrangement links TRBV20-1 to TRBJ1-5; perhaps TRBD1 as D (5 bases). The CDR3 loop spans 13 amino acids. The germline CDR1 and CDR2 sequences are DFQATT and SNEGSKA (reference sequence). V gave up 3 bases and J gave up 4 bases, with 10 bases separating them. As DNA, the CDR3 is TGCAGTGCTAGTGGTGACAGAAATCAGCCCCAGCATTTT. Protein: CSASGDRNQPQHF.

This clonotype was recorded once. The CDR3 loop reads CASSRGATSSYEQYF. In nucleotides, the CDR3 is TGTGCCAGCAGCAGGGGGGCTACGAGCTCCTACGAGCAGTACTTC. The gene calls are TRBV7-4 and TRBJ2-7, with D perhaps being TRBD1 or TRBD2 (6 bases each). CDR1 SGHVT and CDR2 SQSDAQ come from the germline V gene. Trimming stripped 5 bases from V and 0 bases from J, with 14 bases between. The CDR3 consists of 15 residues.

A note on this clonotype: Since a much larger clone is just one base distant, this may be a read error. This chain links TRBV6-2 or TRBV6-3 with TRBJ2-7; the D gene is possibly TRBD1 (6 bases). The CDR3 totals 13 residues. Germline V CDR1 and CDR2: MNHEY, SVGEGT. V was pared by 2 bases and J by 6 bases, with 11 bases between. CDR3 residues: CASSYQGTSEQYF. The CDR3 bases are TGTGCCAGCAGTTACCAGGGGACGAGCGAGCAGTACTTC.

In regard to this clonotype: A much larger clone sits a single nucleotide away, making a read error possible. As the CDR3 is not closed by the conserved phenylalanine or tryptophan, this likely results from a read error. The rearrangement links TRBV4-1 to TRBJ2-7; the D is unclear. Trimming removed 0 bases at V and 0 bases at J, with 6 bases between. Looked up from germline, CDR1 is MGHRA and CDR2 is YSYEKL. This CDR3 has 14 amino acids. CDR3 protein: CASSQEASSYEQYS. DNA for the CDR3: TGCGCCAGCAGCCAAGAAGCCAGCTCCTACGAGCAGTACTCC.

The rearrangement uses TRBV19 and TRBJ1-5; no reliable D call. The CDR3 has 13 residues. V was trimmed by 5 bases and J by 5 bases, leaving 10 bases between them. Per the germline V gene, CDR1 is LNHDA and CDR2 is SQIVND (reference sequence). The CDR3 reads CASSLDGYQPQHF. In DNA form, the CDR3 reads TGTGCCAGTAGTCTCGACGGTTATCAGCCCCAGCATTTT.

The sample holds many counts of this clonotype. The rearrangement links TRBV2 to TRBJ2-7; TRBD2 might be the D (6 bases). The CDR3 consists of 15 residues. The germline V and J ends were trimmed by 4 bases and 4 bases, with 17 bases remaining between them. Per germline, CDR1 SNHLY and CDR2 FYNNEI. In nucleotides, the CDR3 is TGTGCCAGCAGTGGAATACTAGCACCGGCGTACGAGCAGTACTTC. Translated, it gives CASSGILAPAYEQYF.

This clonotype was detected ten times or more. The genes are TRBV7-9 and TRBJ2-1; possibly TRBD1 for D (5 bases). Trimming left V 6 bases short and J 9 bases short, with 18 bases between. This CDR3 contains 14 residues. Germline CDR1 SEHNR, CDR2 FQNEAQ (reference sequence). The DNA for the CDR3 is TGTGCCAGCAGACCGAACACAGGAACAAGTGAGCAGTTCTTC. Its protein is CASRPNTGTSEQFF.

This sequence joins TRBV24-1 and TRBJ2-1; no clear D. Germline loops: CDR1 KGHDR, CDR2 SFDVKD. The CDR3 runs 13 residues. V was shortened by 3 bases and J by 7 bases, with 9 bases between the two germline ends. CDR3 bases: TGTGCCACCAGTGATCTTCCTGGGAATGAGCAGTTCTTC. It is translated as CATSDLPGNEQFF.

V and J are TRBV11-3 and TRBJ2-1; no clear D. V was shortened by 4 bases and J by 7 bases, with 14 bases between the two germline ends. Per germline, CDR1 SGHNT and CDR2 YENEEA. This CDR3 has 14 residues. The CDR3 DNA follows: TGTGCCAGCAGCTCGTCAAGGGTGGCGAATGAGCAGTTCTTC. Translation gives CASSSSRVANEQFF.